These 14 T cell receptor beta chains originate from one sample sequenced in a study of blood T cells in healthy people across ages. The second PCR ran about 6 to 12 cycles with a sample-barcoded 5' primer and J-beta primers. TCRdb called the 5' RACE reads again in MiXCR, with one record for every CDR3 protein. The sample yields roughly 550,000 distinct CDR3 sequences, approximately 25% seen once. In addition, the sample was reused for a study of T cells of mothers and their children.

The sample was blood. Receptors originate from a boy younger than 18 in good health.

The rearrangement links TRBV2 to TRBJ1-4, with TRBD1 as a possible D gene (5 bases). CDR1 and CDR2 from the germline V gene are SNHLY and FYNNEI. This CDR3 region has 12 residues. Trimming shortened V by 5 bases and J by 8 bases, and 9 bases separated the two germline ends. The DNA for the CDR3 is TGTGCCAGCAGTTCTGACAGCGAAAAACTGTTTTTT. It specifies CASSSDSEKLFF.

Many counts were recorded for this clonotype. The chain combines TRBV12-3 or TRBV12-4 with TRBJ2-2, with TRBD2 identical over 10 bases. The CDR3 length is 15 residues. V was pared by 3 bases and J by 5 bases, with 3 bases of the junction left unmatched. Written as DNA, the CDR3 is TGTGCCAGCAGTTTCACGACTAGCGGGACCGGGGAGCTGTTTTTT. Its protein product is CASSFTTSGTGELFF.

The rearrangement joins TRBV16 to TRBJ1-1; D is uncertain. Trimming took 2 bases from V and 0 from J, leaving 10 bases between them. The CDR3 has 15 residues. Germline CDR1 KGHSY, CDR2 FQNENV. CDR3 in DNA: TGTGCCAGCAGCCAAGGAAACCACCTGAACACTGAAGCTTTCTTT. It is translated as CASSQGNHLNTEAFF.

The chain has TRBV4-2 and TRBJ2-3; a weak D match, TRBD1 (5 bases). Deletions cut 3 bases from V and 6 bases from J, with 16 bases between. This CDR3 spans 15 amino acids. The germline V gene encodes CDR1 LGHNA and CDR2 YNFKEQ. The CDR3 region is CASSQEKGVMDTQYF. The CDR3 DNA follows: TGTGCCAGCAGCCAGGAGAAAGGGGTGATGGATACGCAGTATTTT.

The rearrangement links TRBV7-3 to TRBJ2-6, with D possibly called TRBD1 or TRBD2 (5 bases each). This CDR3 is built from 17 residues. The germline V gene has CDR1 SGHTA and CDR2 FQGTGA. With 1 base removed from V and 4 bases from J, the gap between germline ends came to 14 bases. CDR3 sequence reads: CASSLRQGDSGANVLTF. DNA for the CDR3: TGTGCCAGCAGCTTAAGGCAGGGAGACTCAGGGGCCAACGTCCTGACTTTC. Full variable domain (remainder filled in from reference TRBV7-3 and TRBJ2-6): GAGVSQTPSNKVTEKGKYVELRCDPISGHTALYWYRQSLGQGPEFLIYFQGTGAADDSGLPNDRFFAVRPEGSVSTLKIQRTERGDSAVYLCASSLRQGDSGANVLTFGAGSRLTVL.

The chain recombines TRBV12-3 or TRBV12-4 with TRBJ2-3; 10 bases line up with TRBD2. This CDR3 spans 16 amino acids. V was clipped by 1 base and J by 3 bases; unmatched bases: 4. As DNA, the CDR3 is TGTGCCAGCAGTTTAGACGGGACTAGCGTTACAGATACGCAGTATTTT. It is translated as CASSLDGTSVTDTQYF.

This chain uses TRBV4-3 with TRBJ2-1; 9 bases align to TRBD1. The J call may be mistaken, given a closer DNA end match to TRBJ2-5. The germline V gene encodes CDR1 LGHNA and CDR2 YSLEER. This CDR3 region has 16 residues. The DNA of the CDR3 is TGCGCCAGCAGCCAAGGCCGACAGGGGGGTCAGGAGACCCAGTACTTC. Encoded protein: CASSQGRQGGQETQYF.

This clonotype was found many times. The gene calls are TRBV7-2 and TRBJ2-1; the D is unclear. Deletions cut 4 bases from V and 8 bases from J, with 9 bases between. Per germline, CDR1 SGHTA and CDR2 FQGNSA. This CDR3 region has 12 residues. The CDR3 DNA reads TGTGCCAGCAGCTCCACCGGAGATGAGCAGTTCTTC. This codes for CASSSTGDEQFF.

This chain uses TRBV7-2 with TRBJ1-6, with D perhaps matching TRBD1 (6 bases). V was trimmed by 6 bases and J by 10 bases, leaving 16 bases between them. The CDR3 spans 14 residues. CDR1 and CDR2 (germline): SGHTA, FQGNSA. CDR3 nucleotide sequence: TGTGCCAGCAGGGGGGGGGGCAAGCGGTCACCCCTCCACTTT. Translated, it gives CASRGGGKRSPLHF.

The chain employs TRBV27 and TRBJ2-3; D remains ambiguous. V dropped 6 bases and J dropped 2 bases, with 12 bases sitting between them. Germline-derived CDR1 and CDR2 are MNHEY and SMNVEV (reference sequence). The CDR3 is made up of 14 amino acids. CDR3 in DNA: TGTGCCAGCAGAAATGACGGTTACACAGATACGCAGTATTTT. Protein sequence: CASRNDGYTDTQYF.

For the CDR3, the DNA is TGTGCCAGCAGCGTACAGGGGGTCTCCTACAATGAGCAGTTCTTC. It translates to CASSVQGVSYNEQFF. The chain has TRBV9 and TRBJ2-1; 7 bases line up with TRBD1. Germline V gene lookup returns CDR1 SGDLS and CDR2 YYNGEE. This CDR3 region has 15 residues. The ends lost 1 base at V and 0 bases at J; junction bases unmatched: 1.

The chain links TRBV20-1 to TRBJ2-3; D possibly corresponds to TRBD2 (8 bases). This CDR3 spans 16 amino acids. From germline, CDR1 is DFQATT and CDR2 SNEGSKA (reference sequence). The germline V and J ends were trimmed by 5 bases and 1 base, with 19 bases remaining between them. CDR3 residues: CSAPQGLAGRTDTQYF. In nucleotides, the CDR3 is TGCAGTGCTCCACAGGGGCTAGCGGGCCGCACAGATACGCAGTATTTT.

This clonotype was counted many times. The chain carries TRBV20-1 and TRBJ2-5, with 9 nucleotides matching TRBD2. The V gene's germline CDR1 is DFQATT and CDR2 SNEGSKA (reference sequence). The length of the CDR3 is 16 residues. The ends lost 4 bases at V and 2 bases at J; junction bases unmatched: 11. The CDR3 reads CSATNNRLAGQETQYF. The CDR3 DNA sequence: TGCAGTGCTACAAACAACCGGCTAGCGGGACAAGAGACCCAGTACTTC.

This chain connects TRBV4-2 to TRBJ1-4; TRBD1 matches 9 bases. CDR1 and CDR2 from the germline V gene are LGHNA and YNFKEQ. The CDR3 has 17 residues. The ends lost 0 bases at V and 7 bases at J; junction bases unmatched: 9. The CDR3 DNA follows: TGTGCCAGCAGCCAAGAAGGGGCCGGGACAGGGCGTGAAAAACTGTTTTTT. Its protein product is CASSQEGAGTGREKLFF.